Listed below are T cell receptor beta chains from one sample, sequenced in a study of T cell responses to AZD1222 COVID-19 vaccine. Sequencing was performed with immunoSEQ multiplex PCR; in TCRdb, only in-frame clones are kept and a portion is missing. The data contain tens of thousands of clones, 80% of them singletons. The sample consisted of peripheral blood, taken on day 0 of AZD1222 vaccination. Receptors originate from an adult in good health. CDR3s include the opening cysteine and the closing phenylalanine or tryptophan. The order of the fields is J gene, V gene, CDR3 protein.

TRBJ1-5	TRBV5-1	CASSLAWGQPQHF
TRBJ2-3	TRBV15	CATSRDRIDTQYF
TRBJ2-2	TRBV19	CASSSGGSTGELFF
TRBJ1-2	TRBV27	CASSLFGVGYGYTF
TRBJ1-2	TRBV4-1	CASSQDWNRPFYGYTF
TRBJ2-7	TRBV5-4	CASSLAGGGLFYEQYF
TRBJ2-1	TRBV14	CASSPGSGRINNEQFF
TRBJ2-7	TRBV18	CASSLGPRATYEQYF
TRBJ1-2	TRBV28	CASSWAGDYGYTF
TRBJ2-3	TRBV7-8	CASSLDGLAGNPSSTDTQYF
TRBJ1-1	TRBV28	CASSFNGGSTEAFF
TRBJ1-2	TRBV5-1	CASSLVAGGRYGYTF
TRBJ2-2	TRBV7-6	CASSLVGGGNTGELFF
TRBJ1-3	TRBV24-1	CATAGQGNTIYF
TRBJ2-3	TRBV27	CASSPNGERADTQYF
TRBJ2-5	TRBV28	CASRLRDPRETQYF
TRBJ2-5	TRBV12-3/TRBV12-4	CASSLLAQETQYF